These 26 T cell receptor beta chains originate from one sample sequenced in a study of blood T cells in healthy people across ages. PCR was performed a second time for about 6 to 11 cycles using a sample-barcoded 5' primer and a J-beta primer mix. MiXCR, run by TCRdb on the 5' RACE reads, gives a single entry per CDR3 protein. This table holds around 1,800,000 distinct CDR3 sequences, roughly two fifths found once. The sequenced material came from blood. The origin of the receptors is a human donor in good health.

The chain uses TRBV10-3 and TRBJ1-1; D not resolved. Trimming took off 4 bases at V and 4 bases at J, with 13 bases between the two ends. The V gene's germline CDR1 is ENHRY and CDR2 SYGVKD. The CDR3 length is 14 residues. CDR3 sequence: CAISGHVAVTEAFF. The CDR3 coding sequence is TGTGCCATCAGTGGACACGTAGCAGTCACTGAAGCTTTCTTT.

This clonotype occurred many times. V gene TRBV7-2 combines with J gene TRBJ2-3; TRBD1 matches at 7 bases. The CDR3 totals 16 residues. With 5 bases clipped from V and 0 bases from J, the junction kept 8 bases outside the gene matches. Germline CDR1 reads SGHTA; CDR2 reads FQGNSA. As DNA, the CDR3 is TGTGCCAGCAGCGCCCGACAGGGTGGGAGCACAGATACGCAGTATTTT. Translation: CASSARQGGSTDTQYF.

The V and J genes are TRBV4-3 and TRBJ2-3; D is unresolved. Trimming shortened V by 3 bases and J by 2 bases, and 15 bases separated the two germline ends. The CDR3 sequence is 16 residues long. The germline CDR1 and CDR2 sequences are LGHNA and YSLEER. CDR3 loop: CASSQEIGEYTDTQYF. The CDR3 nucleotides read TGCGCCAGCAGCCAGGAAATTGGGGAATACACAGATACGCAGTATTTT.

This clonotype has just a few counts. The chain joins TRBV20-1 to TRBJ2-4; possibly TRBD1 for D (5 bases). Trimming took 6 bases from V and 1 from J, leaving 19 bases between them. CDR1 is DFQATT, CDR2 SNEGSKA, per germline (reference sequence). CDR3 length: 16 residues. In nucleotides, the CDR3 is TGCAGTGCCCCGGCTGAGACTCCAGGGGCCAAAAACATTCAGTACTTC. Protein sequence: CSAPAETPGAKNIQYF.

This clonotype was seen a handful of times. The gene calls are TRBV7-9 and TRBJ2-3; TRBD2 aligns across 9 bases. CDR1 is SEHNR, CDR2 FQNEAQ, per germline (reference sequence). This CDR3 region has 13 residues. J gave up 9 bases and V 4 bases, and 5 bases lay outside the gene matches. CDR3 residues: CASSSLAGGTQYF. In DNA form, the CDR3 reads TGTGCCAGCAGCTCCCTTGCGGGGGGGACGCAGTATTTT.

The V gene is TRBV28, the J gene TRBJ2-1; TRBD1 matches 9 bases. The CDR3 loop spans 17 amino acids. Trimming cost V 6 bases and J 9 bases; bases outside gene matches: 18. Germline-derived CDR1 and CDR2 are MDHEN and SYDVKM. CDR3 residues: CASSQVFRDRAGGEQFF. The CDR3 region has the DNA TGTGCCAGCAGCCAGGTCTTCCGGGACAGGGCTGGCGGTGAGCAGTTCTTC.

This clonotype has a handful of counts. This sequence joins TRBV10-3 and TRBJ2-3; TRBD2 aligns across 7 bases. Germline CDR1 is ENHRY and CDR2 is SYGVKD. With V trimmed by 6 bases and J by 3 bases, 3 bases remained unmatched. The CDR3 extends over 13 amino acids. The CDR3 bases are TGTGCCATCAGGAGCGGGGAGACAGATACGCAGTATTTT. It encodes CAIRSGETDTQYF.

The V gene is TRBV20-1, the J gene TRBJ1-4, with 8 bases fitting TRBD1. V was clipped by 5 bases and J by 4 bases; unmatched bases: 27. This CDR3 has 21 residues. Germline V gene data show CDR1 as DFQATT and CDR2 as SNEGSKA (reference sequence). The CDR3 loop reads CSAPHLLFSGTGSLGNEKLFF. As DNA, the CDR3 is TGCAGTGCTCCACATCTCCTCTTTAGCGGGACAGGATCACTGGGTAATGAAAAACTGTTTTTT.

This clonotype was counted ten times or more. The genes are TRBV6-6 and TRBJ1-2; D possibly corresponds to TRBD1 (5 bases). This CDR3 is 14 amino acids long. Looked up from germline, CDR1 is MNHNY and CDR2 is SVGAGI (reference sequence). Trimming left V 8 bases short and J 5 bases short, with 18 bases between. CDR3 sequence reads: CASLGTGRGYGYTF. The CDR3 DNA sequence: TGTGCCAGCTTAGGGACGGGACGGGGATATGGCTACACCTTC.

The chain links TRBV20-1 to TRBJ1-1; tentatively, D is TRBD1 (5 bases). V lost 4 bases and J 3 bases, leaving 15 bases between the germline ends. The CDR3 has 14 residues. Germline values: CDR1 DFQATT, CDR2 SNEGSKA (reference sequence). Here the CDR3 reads CSATSRGPDTEAFF. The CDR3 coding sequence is TGCAGTGCTACCTCAAGGGGACCAGACACTGAAGCTTTCTTT.

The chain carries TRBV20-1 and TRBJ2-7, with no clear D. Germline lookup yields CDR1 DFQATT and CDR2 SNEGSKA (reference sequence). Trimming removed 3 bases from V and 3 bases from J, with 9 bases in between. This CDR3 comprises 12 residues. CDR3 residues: CSASNQIYEQYF. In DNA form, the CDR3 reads TGCAGTGCTAGTAACCAAATCTACGAGCAGTACTTC.

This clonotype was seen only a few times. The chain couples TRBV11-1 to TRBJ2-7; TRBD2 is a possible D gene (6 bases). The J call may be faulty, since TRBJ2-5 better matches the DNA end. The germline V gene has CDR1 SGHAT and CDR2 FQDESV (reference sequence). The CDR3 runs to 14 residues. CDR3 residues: CASSLSGDGVTQYF. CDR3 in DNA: TGTGCCAGCAGCCTTAGCGGTGATGGAGTGACCCAGTACTTC.

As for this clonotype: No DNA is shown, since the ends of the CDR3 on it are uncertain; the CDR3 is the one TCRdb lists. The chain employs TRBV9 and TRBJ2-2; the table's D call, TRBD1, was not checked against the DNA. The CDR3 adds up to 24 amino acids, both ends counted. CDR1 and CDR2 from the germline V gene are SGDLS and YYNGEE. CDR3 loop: CASSVGVQGVYEQYFGPGTGELFF.

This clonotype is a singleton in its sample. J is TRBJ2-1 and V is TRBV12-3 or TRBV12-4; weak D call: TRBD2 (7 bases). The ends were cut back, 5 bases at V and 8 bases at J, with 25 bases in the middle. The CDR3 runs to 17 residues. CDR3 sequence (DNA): TGTGCCAGCAGTCAGTCCTCCCGGGGGGCCGAGGGCGATGAGCAGTTCTTC. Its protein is CASSQSSRGAEGDEQFF.

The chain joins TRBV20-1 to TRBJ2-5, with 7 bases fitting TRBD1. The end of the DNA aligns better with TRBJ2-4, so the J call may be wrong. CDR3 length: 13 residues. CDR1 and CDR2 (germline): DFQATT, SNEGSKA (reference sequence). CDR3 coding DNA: TGCAGTGCTAGTCCGCAGGGGGTATACATTCAGTACTTC. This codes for CSASPQGVYIQYF.

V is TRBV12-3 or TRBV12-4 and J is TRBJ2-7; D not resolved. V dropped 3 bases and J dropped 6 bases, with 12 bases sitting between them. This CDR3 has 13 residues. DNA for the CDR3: TGTGCCAGCAGTTTTGGTGCTATGGGCGAGCAGTACTTC. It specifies CASSFGAMGEQYF.

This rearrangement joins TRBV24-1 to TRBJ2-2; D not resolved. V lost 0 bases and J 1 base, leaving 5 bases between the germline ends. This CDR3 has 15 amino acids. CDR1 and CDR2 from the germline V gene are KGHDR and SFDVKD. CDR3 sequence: CATSDLGENTGELFF. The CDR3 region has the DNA TGTGCCACCAGTGATTTGGGGGAGAACACCGGGGAGCTGTTTTTT.

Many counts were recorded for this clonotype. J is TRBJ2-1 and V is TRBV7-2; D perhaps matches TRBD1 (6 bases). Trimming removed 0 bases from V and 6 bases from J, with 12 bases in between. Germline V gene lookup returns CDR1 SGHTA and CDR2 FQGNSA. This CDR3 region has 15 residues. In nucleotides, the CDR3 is TGTGCCAGCAGCTTAGCGGGGGCTAGCCCCAATGAGCAGTTCTTC. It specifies CASSLAGASPNEQFF.

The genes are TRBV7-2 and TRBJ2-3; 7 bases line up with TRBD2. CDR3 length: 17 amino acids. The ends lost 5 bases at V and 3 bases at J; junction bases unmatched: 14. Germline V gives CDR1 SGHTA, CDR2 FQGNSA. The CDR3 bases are TGTGCCAGCAGCCCTGGGTCCGCGGGAGCAGGGACAGATACGCAGTATTTT. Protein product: CASSPGSAGAGTDTQYF.

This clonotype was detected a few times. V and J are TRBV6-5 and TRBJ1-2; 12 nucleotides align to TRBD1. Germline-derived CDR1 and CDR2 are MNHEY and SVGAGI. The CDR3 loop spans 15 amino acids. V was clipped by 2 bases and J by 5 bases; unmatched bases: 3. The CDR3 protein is CASSYTGQGAYGYTF. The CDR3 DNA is TGTGCCAGCAGTTACACGGGACAGGGGGCTTATGGCTACACCTTC.

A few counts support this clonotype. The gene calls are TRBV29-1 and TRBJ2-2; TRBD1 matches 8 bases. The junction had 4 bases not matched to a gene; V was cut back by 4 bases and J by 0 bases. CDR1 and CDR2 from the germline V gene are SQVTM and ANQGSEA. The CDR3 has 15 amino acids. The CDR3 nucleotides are TGCAGCGTTGGGCAGGGGGCCCCGAACACCGGGGAGCTGTTTTTT. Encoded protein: CSVGQGAPNTGELFF.

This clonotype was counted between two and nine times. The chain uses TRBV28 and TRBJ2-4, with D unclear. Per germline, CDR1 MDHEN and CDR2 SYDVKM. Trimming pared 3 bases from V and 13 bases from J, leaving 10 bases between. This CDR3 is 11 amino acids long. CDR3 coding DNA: TGTGCCAGCAGTTTTGGGTTATACCAGTACTTC. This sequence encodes CASSFGLYQYF. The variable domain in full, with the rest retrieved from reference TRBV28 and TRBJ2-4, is DVKVTQSSRYLVKRTGEKVFLECVQDMDHENMFWYRQDPGLGLRLIYFSYDVKMKEKGDIPEGYSVSREKKERFSLILESASTNQTSMYLCASSFGLYQYFGAGTRLSVL.

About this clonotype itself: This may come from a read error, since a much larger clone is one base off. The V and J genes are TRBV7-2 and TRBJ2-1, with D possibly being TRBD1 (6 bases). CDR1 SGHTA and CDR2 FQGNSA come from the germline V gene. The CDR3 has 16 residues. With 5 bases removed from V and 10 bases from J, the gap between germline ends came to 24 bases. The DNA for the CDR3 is TGTGCCAGCAGCCCTTCGGGACACCTCAGCTCCTACGAGCAGTTCTTC. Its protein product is CASSPSGHLSSYEQFF.

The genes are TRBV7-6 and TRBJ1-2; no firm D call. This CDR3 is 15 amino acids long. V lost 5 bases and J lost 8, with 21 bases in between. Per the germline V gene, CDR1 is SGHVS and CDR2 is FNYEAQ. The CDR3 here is CASSRESDGLGGYTF. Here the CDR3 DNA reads TGTGCCAGCAGCCGGGAATCAGACGGACTGGGGGGCTACACCTTC.

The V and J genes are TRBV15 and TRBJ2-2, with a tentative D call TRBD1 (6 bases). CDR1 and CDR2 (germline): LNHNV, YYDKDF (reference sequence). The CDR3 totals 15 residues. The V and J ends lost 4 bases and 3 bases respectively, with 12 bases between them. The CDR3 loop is CATSKSRGYTGELFF. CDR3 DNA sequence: TGTGCCACCAGCAAAAGCAGGGGATACACCGGGGAGCTGTTTTTT.

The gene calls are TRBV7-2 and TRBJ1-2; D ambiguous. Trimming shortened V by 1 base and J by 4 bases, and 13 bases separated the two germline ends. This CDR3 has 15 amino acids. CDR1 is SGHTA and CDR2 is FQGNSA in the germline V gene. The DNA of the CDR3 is TGTGCCAGCAGCTTAGAGATCGGAATGGGCTATGGCTACACCTTC. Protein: CASSLEIGMGYGYTF.